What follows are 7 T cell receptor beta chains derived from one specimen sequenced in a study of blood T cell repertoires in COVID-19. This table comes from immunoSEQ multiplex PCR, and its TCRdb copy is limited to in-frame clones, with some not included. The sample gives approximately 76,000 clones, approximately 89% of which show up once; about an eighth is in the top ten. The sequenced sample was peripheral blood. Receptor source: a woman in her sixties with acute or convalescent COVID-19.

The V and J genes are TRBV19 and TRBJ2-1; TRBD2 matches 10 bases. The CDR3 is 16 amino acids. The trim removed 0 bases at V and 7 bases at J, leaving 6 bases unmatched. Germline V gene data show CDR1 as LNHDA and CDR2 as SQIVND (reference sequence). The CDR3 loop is CASSIESGGAGNEQFF. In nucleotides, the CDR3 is TGTGCCAGTAGTATAGAAAGCGGGGGGGCCGGGAATGAGCAGTTCTTC.

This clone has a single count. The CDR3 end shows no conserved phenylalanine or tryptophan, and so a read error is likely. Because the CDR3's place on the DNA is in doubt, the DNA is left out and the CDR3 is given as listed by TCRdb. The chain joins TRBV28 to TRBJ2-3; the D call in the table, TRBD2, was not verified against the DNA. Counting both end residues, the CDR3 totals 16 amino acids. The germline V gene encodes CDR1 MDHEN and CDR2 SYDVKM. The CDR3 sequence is CASSFLSGTSGADREV.

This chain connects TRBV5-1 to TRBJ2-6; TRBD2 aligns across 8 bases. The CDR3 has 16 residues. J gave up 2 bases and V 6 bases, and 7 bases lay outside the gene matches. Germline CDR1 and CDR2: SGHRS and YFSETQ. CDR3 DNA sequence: TGCGCCAGCATCCCGGGAGGGGGTACTGGGGCCAACGTCCTGACTTTC. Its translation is CASIPGGGTGANVLTF.

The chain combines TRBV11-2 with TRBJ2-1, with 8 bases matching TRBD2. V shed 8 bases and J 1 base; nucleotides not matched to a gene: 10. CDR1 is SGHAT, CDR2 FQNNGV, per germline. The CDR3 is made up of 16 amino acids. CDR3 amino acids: CASAGIAGRSYNEQFF. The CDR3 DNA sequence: TGTGCCAGCGCCGGGATAGCGGGGCGTTCCTACAATGAGCAGTTCTTC.

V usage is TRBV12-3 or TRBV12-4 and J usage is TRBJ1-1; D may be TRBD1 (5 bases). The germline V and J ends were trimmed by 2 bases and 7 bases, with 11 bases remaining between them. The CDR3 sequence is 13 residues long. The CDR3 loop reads CASSLMMGGEAFF. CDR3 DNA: TGTGCCAGCAGTTTAATGATGGGGGGTGAAGCTTTCTTT.

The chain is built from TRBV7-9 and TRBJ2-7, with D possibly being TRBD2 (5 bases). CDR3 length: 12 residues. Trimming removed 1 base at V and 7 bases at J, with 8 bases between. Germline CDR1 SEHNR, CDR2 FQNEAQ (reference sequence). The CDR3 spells CASSLVSGEQYF. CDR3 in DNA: TGTGCCAGCAGCTTAGTCTCGGGAGAGCAGTACTTC.

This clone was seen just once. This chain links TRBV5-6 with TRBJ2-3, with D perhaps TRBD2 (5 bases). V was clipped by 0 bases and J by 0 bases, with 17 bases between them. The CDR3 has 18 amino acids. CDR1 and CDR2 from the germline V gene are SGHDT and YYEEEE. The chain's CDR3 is CASSLVKSGGPSTDTQYF. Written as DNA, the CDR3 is TGTGCCAGCAGCTTGGTGAAGAGTGGAGGACCTAGCACAGATACGCAGTATTTT.